Each of the 19 T cell receptor beta chains below was sequenced from the same sample in a study of human T cells and chemical hapten exposure. As to time point: patch test 3, about 24 weeks after DPC sensitization. Treatment given: therapeutic diphenylcyclopropenone sensitization with weekly scalp DPC. Using its own MiXCR run on the RACE reads, TCRdb lists one record per CDR3 protein. The sample includes roughly 71,000 distinct CDR3 sequences, roughly 11% of them seen just once. Sequences were derived from whole blood, sampled in connection with sensitization to the hapten diphenylcyclopropenone (DPC). Receptor source: a woman between 45 and 65 years old with alopecia areata. Some clones in this sample may be carry-over from other donors' samples.

This clonotype has a count of ten or more. V gene TRBV5-1 combines with J gene TRBJ2-5, with no clear D. Germline V lookup: CDR1 SGHRS, CDR2 YFSETQ. Trimming stripped 3 bases from V and 9 bases from J, with 18 bases between. CDR3 length equals 14 residues. The CDR3 sequence: CASSSHQAGEAQYF. CDR3 bases: TGCGCCAGCAGCTCCCACCAGGCCGGTGAGGCCCAGTACTTC.

This clonotype was found many times. The genes are TRBV4-1 and TRBJ2-7; D possibly corresponds to TRBD2 (6 bases). Germline V gives CDR1 MGHRA, CDR2 YSYEKL. V was trimmed by 3 bases and J by 6 bases, leaving 18 bases between them. There are 15 residues in the CDR3. In DNA form, the CDR3 reads TGCGCCAGCAGCCAGACCGGGACTGTCCGTTCCGAGCAGTACTTC. Its translation is CASSQTGTVRSEQYF.

Only a few counts were recorded for this clonotype. V gene TRBV20-1 combines with J gene TRBJ2-5; weak D call: TRBD2 (6 bases). Trimming took 3 bases from V and 2 from J, leaving 10 bases between them. The germline V gene encodes CDR1 DFQATT and CDR2 SNEGSKA (reference sequence). The CDR3 has 13 amino acids. Here the CDR3 DNA reads TGCAGTGCTAGGGGACTTACACAAGAGACCCAGTACTTC. It is translated as CSARGLTQETQYF.

This clonotype occurred many times. The V gene is TRBV4-1, the J gene TRBJ1-1; D gene ambiguous. This CDR3 has 14 residues. Trimming cost V 3 bases and J 0 bases, with 8 bases left between them. Germline loops: CDR1 MGHRA, CDR2 YSYEKL. The DNA for the CDR3 is TGCGCCAGCAGCCACGTACAACTGAACACTGAAGCTTTCTTT. Translated, it gives CASSHVQLNTEAFF.

This clonotype appeared a few times. The gene calls are TRBV27 and TRBJ2-7; 8 positions agree with TRBD1. After removal of 10 bases from V and 1 base from J, the junction contained 15 bases not matched to a gene. The CDR3 extends over 16 amino acids. Germline loops: CDR1 MNHEY, CDR2 SMNVEV (reference sequence). The CDR3 coding sequence is TGTGCCATACTGGAGACAGGGGCCATTCTTTCCTACGAGCAGTACTTC. It is translated as CAILETGAILSYEQYF.

In this sample, this clonotype turned up many times. The chain links TRBV20-1 to TRBJ1-6; TRBD1 might be the D (6 bases). Trimming left V 6 bases short and J 7 bases short, with 19 bases between. Germline V CDR1 and CDR2: DFQATT, SNEGSKA (reference sequence). CDR3 length: 15 residues. The CDR3 spells CSAAASGVVNSPLHF. The DNA for the CDR3 is TGCAGTGCAGCCGCATCAGGGGTGGTAAATTCACCCCTCCACTTT.

V gene TRBV12-3 or TRBV12-4 combines with J gene TRBJ2-1; no clear D gene. Trimming left V 3 bases short and J 7 bases short, with 13 bases between. The CDR3 contains 14 residues. CDR3 sequence reads: CASSFVSFKNEQFF. The CDR3 coding sequence is TGTGCCAGCAGTTTTGTCAGCTTCAAGAATGAGCAGTTCTTC.

This clonotype occurred many times. This chain links TRBV2 with TRBJ2-1; D may be TRBD1 or TRBD2 (5 bases each). This CDR3 has 11 residues. The V and J ends lost 7 bases and 12 bases respectively, with 13 bases between them. CDR1 is SNHLY and CDR2 is FYNNEI in the germline V gene. The CDR3 spells CASTRDLGQFF. The CDR3 DNA reads as TGTGCCAGCACCAGGGACCTAGGGCAGTTCTTC. The full variable domain, completed using reference TRBV2 and TRBJ2-1, is EPEVTQTPSHQVTQMGQEVILRCVPISNHLYFYWYRQILGQKVEFLVSFYNNEISEKSEIFDDQFSVERPDGSNFTLKIRSTKLEDSAMYFCASTRDLGQFFGPGTRLTVL.

This clonotype was seen many times. J is TRBJ2-1 and V is TRBV5-1, with 7 positions matching TRBD2. The CDR3 is 15 amino acids. CDR1 SGHRS and CDR2 YFSETQ come from the germline V gene. V shed 1 base and J 9 bases; nucleotides not matched to a gene: 10. The CDR3 reads CASSLTSGTSSEQFF. The CDR3 nucleotides read TGCGCCAGCAGCTTGACGAGCGGGACTTCGTCTGAGCAGTTCTTC. Looking up the rest from reference TRBV5-1 and TRBJ2-1 gives the full variable domain: KAGVTQTPRYLIKTRGQQVTLSCSPISGHRSVSWYQQTPGQGLQFLFEYFSETQRNKGNFPGRFSGRQFSNSRSEMNVSTLELGDSALYLCASSLTSGTSSEQFFGPGTRLTVL.

There are many counts of this clonotype. The chain recombines TRBV4-1 with TRBJ2-3, with D possibly being TRBD1 (5 bases). Between the trimmed V and J ends, which lost 2 bases and 1 base, there was a span of 16 bases. The germline gives CDR1 MGHRA, CDR2 YSYEKL. There are 17 residues in the CDR3. The CDR3 coding sequence is TGCGCCAGCAGCCAAACCCCGGCCAGGGTAGGCACAGATACGCAGTATTTT. The encoded protein is CASSQTPARVGTDTQYF.

The sample holds a few counts of this clonotype. The chain carries TRBV6-5 and TRBJ1-1, with a possible D match to TRBD1 (6 bases). The V end lost 2 bases, the J end lost 5 bases, and 12 bases lay between the germline ends. This CDR3 spans 14 amino acids. Germline V gives CDR1 MNHEY, CDR2 SVGAGI. CDR3 sequence (DNA): TGTGCCAGCAGTTACGCTGACAGGAGGACTGAAGCTTTCTTT. Protein product: CASSYADRRTEAFF.

The chain combines TRBV5-1 with TRBJ2-7, with D possibly called TRBD1 or TRBD2 (6 bases each). CDR1 is SGHRS and CDR2 is YFSETQ in the germline V gene. Trimming took off 4 bases at V and 2 bases at J, with 19 bases between the two ends. This CDR3 contains 16 residues. The CDR3 protein is CASSGGTPAGAYEQYF. CDR3 DNA sequence: TGCGCCAGCAGCGGCGGGACTCCGGCAGGGGCCTACGAGCAGTACTTC.

This clonotype was counted ten times or more. The V call is TRBV11-2, the J call TRBJ2-3, with TRBD1 matching over 8 bases. Germline V gene data show CDR1 as SGHAT and CDR2 as FQNNGV. The ends lost 4 bases at V and 0 bases at J; junction bases unmatched: 3. This CDR3 contains 15 residues. As DNA, the CDR3 is TGTGCCAGCAGCTCGGGACAGGCTAGCACAGATACGCAGTATTTT. Protein: CASSSGQASTDTQYF.

The chain employs TRBV20-1 and TRBJ2-3; weak D call: TRBD2 (6 bases). This CDR3 spans 14 amino acids. Germline lookup yields CDR1 DFQATT and CDR2 SNEGSKA (reference sequence). The V and J ends lost 5 bases and 1 base respectively, with 13 bases between them. The CDR3 reads CSAHRDSRTDTQYF. The CDR3 nucleotides are TGCAGTGCTCACCGGGACTCTCGCACAGATACGCAGTATTTT.

The gene calls are TRBV24-1 and TRBJ2-3; D uncertain. Deletions cut 3 bases from V and 2 bases from J, with 11 bases between. The CDR3 runs to 15 residues. CDR1 is KGHDR and CDR2 is SFDVKD in the germline V gene. CDR3 region: CATSDPRVFTDTQYF. The CDR3 bases are TGTGCCACCAGTGATCCTAGGGTTTTCACAGATACGCAGTATTTT.

This sequence joins TRBV7-9 and TRBJ2-7; D perhaps matches TRBD1 (6 bases). Germline V gene lookup returns CDR1 SEHNR and CDR2 FQNEAQ (reference sequence). The V end was cut by 5 bases, the J end by 5 bases, with 19 bases between. The length of the CDR3 is 15 residues. CDR3 amino acids: CASSHGTTRPNEQYF. The CDR3 coding sequence is TGTGCCAGCAGCCACGGGACAACGAGACCCAACGAGCAGTACTTC.

The CDR3 loop reads CSAPRGTEAFF. In DNA, the CDR3 is TGCAGTGCCCCAAGGGGCACTGAAGCTTTCTTT. This chain joins TRBV20-1 and TRBJ1-1, with D tentatively TRBD1 (5 bases). The CDR3 extends over 11 amino acids. Trimming cost V 6 bases and J 4 bases, with 9 bases left between them. Germline CDR1 DFQATT, CDR2 SNEGSKA (reference sequence).

The V call is TRBV20-1, the J call TRBJ2-3; the D gene is possibly TRBD2 (6 bases). The CDR3 runs 13 residues. V dropped 6 bases and J dropped 1 base, with 11 bases sitting between them. Germline V gene sequence: CDR1 DFQATT, CDR2 SNEGSKA (reference sequence). Here the CDR3 DNA reads TGCAGTGCATACGGAGGGCGCACAGATACGCAGTATTTT. This encodes CSAYGGRTDTQYF.

This sequence joins TRBV19 and TRBJ1-5; D might be TRBD1 (6 bases). The CDR3 sequence is 14 residues long. Germline CDR1 and CDR2: LNHDA and SQIVND (reference sequence). Trimming took 6 bases from V and 7 from J, leaving 16 bases between them. The CDR3 sequence is CASRLGGAGQPQHF. Written as DNA, the CDR3 is TGTGCCAGTAGGTTGGGGGGCGCGGGGCAGCCCCAGCATTTT.